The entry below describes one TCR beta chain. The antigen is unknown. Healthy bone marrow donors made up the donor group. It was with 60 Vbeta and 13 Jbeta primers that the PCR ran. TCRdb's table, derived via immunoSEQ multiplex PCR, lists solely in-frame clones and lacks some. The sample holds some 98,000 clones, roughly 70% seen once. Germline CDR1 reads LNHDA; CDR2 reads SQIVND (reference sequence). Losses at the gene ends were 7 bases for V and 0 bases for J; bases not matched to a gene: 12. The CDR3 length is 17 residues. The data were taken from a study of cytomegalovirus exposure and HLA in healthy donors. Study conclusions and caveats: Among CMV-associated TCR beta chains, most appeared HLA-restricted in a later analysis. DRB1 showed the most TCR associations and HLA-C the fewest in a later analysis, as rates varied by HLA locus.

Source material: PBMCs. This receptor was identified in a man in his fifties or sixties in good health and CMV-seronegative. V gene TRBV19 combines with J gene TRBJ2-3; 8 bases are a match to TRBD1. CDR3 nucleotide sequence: TGTGCCAGTAACCCTAGACAGGGGCAATTTAGCACAGATACGCAGTATTTT. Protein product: CASNPRQGQFSTDTQYF.